Listed below are T cell receptor beta chains from one sample, sequenced in a study of blood T cell repertoires in COVID-19. Sequencing used immunoSEQ multiplex PCR; TCRdb keeps in-frame clones, though not all of them. This repertoire shows around 250,000 clones, about 91% found once; its top ten account for around 2.8%. Sequencing was done on a sample of PBMCs or T cells enriched from blood (not recorded which). Source of these receptors: a man aged 40-49 years who had been exposed to COVID-19. CDR3s leave out the opening cysteine and the closing phenylalanine or tryptophan. Expanded clones get a size class; other rows say once, few or many, or leave the size out.

len,j_gene,abundance,v_gene,CDR3aa
12,TRBJ1-2,NA,TRBV10-3,AISESGQNYGYT
12,TRBJ1-5,NA,TRBV7-9,ASSLTGLHQPQH
13,TRBJ2-2,NA,TRBV5-6,ASSLGLAGAGELF
11,TRBJ1-1,NA,TRBV14,ASSQESGAEAF
15,TRBJ2-2,once,TRBV7-7,ASSLAPRGPNTGELF
13,TRBJ2-5,NA,TRBV28,ASSKLGQLQETQY
12,TRBJ2-7,NA,TRBV5-4,ASSSGLAVSEQY
14,TRBJ2-1,NA,TRBV7-3,ASSSGTGTSYNEQF
15,TRBJ1-1,NA,TRBV5-6,ASSLEVRSAMNTEAF
11,TRBJ2-7,NA,TRBV19,ASSLGQSYEQY
11,TRBJ2-1,NA,TRBV30,AWRTSSYNEQF
12,TRBJ2-1,NA,TRBV28,ASDLAGTYNEQF
12,TRBJ2-3,NA,TRBV19,ASSRSGSTDTQY
12,TRBJ1-5,NA,TRBV10-3,AIGLGQGNQPQH
12,TRBJ2-7,once,TRBV19,ASSIGRGADEQY
13,TRBJ2-2,once,TRBV2,ASSVQGSFTGELF
13,TRBJ1-1,NA,TRBV18,ASSPTFQRNTEAF
14,TRBJ2-2,NA,TRBV28,ASSSGFSGFRGELF
13,TRBJ2-5,NA,TRBV7-3,ASSPRGTVKETQY
12,TRBJ1-3,NA,TRBV3-1/TRBV3-2,ASSQQGYGNTIY
12,TRBJ2-7,NA,TRBV27,ASRGLAGAYEQY
13,TRBJ2-1,NA,TRBV11-2,ASSLRLSSYNEQF
11,TRBJ2-1,once,TRBV27,ASRPNSGGEQF
12,TRBJ2-7,NA,TRBV28,ASSNRGGSYEQY
13,TRBJ1-4,NA,TRBV19,ASSPTGLVSEKLF
12,TRBJ2-5,many,TRBV5-1,ASSRQGPQETQY
14,TRBJ2-2,few,TRBV6-1,ASSEAAGGNTGELF
12,TRBJ1-4,NA,TRBV4-3,ASSQGQGSEKLF
10,TRBJ1-2,NA,TRBV2,ASSERDSGYT
14,TRBJ1-6,NA,TRBV7-9,ASSWGQGHYNSPLH
12,TRBJ1-1,NA,TRBV5-1,ASSPDRVNTEAF
13,TRBJ2-1,NA,TRBV19,ASSIEGTKYNEQF
11,TRBJ2-1,NA,TRBV12-3/TRBV12-4,ASNLEVGNEQF
15,TRBJ2-2,once,TRBV4-1,ASSQGGERETPGELF
10,TRBJ2-1,NA,TRBV10-3,AISRGGGEQF
16,TRBJ1-5,NA,TRBV3-1/TRBV3-2,ASSQRDRGRSSNQPQH
13,TRBJ2-1,many,TRBV6-1,ASSELAGSYNEQF
13,TRBJ2-5,NA,TRBV7-2,ASSISGTSGETQY
13,TRBJ2-7,NA,TRBV19,ASSILGQGGYEQY
11,TRBJ1-1,NA,TRBV5-1,ASSLYQGTEAF
14,TRBJ1-1,NA,TRBV15,ATSRDNRGLNTEAF
12,TRBJ2-5,NA,TRBV2,ASRETGVQETQY
13,TRBJ2-1,NA,TRBV5-4,ASSLTSGINNEQF
15,TRBJ2-1,NA,TRBV27,ASSFQLSGLTTNEQF
11,TRBJ2-7,once,TRBV29-1,SVESTGGYEQY
13,TRBJ2-5,NA,TRBV29-1,SVVSSSNYQETQY
10,TRBJ1-1,NA,TRBV5-1,ASSLRQEEAF
9,TRBJ2-7,NA,TRBV29-1,SARTGNEQY
16,TRBJ2-1,NA,TRBV6-4,ASSSLAGGLRSYNEQF
11,TRBJ1-1,NA,TRBV29-1,SVDSPMNTEAF
13,TRBJ1-2,NA,TRBV3-1/TRBV3-2,ASSRPGQGPYGYT